These T cell receptor beta chains were read from a single sample in a study of blood T cell repertoires in COVID-19. Here immunoSEQ multiplex PCR was the method, and the copy in TCRdb shows in-frame clones only, minus some. The sample consists of tens of thousands of clones, roughly 79% of them appearing once. Sequencing was performed on peripheral blood. The receptors originated from a man older than 75 with COVID-19, enrolled during active disease. Each CDR3 is given with its conserved first and last residue. The order of the fields is V gene, D gene, clone size, J gene, CDR3 DNA, CDR3 protein. D genes are given only for firm matches. Some rows mark clone size as missing; the rest say once, few, many or name a class of expanded clone.

TRBV10-1	NA	few	TRBJ2-5	TGCGCCAGCAGTAGAACAGGTAGAGAGACCCAGTACTTC	CASSRTGRETQYF
TRBV27	NA	NA	TRBJ1-1	TGTGCCAGCAGTTCCACAGGGTTAGTAACTGAAGCTTTCTTT	CASSSTGLVTEAFF
TRBV20-1	NA	NA	TRBJ2-7	TGCAGTGCTACCATACAAGACGAGCAGTACTTC	CSATIQDEQYF
TRBV3-1/TRBV3-2	NA	few	TRBJ1-6	TGTGCCAGCAGCCAAGACCCCAGCCCCGGGTCACCCCTCCACTTT	CASSQDPSPGSPLHF
TRBV9	TRBD1	NA	TRBJ1-1	TGTGCCAGCAGCGTTGGGACAGGGGCTAACACTGAAGCTTTCTTT	CASSVGTGANTEAFF
TRBV3-1/TRBV3-2	NA	NA	TRBJ1-1	TGTGCCAGCAGCCAAGACAGGGGCTCTGAAGCTTTCTTT	CASSQDRGSEAFF
TRBV9	TRBD1	NA	TRBJ2-5	TGTGCCAGCAGCGTAGAGGACAGGGGCAGAGAGACCCAGTACTTC	CASSVEDRGRETQYF
TRBV7-3	TRBD1	NA	TRBJ2-7	TGTGCCAGCAGCTTAAGCGGACAGGGCATAAAGTACTTC	CASSLSGQGIKYF
TRBV9	NA	NA	TRBJ2-2	TGTGCCAGCAGCTTCGGAGCGAACACCGGGGAGCTGTTTTTT	CASSFGANTGELFF
TRBV28	NA	NA	TRBJ1-6	TGTGCCAGCAGCGGGGGGCGGGGATATAATTCACCCCTCCACTTT	CASSGGRGYNSPLHF
TRBV10-3	TRBD1	NA	TRBJ1-1	TGTGCCATCAGTGACGACAGGGTCACTGAAGCTTTCTTT	CAISDDRVTEAFF
TRBV6-5	NA	once	TRBJ2-7	TGTGCCAGCAAGGTGGCAGGTCCCTACGAGCAGTACTTC	CASKVAGPYEQYF
TRBV7-2	NA	NA	TRBJ2-1	TGTGCCAGCAGCTACCGGGACATCTACAATGAGCAGTTCTTC	CASSYRDIYNEQFF
TRBV28	TRBD1	NA	TRBJ2-5	TGTGCCAGCAGGGACAGGGCCAGGCAAGAGACCCAGTACTTC	CASRDRARQETQYF
TRBV7-2	TRBD1	NA	TRBJ1-1	TGTGCCAGCAGCTGGAACAGGGGAAGAAACACTGAAGCTTTCTTT	CASSWNRGRNTEAFF
TRBV11-2	NA	NA	TRBJ1-2	TGTGCCAGCAGCTTAGTAGGGGAGGGGTATGGCTACACCTTC	CASSLVGEGYGYTF
TRBV18	TRBD2	NA	TRBJ2-1	TGTGCCAGCTCACCCACGGGGGGGGATGAGCAGTTCTTC	CASSPTGGDEQFF
TRBV15	TRBD2	NA	TRBJ2-3	TGTGCCGCCAGACTAGCGAGCACAGATACGCAGTATTTT	CAARLASTDTQYF
TRBV30	NA	NA	TRBJ1-1	TGTGCCTGGAACCGGAAAGGGGGTGAAGCTTTCTTT	CAWNRKGGEAFF
TRBV6-5	NA	NA	TRBJ1-1	TGTGCCACCTTAGGGGGGGCAGGAAACACTGAAGCTTTCTTT	CATLGGAGNTEAFF
TRBV6-6	TRBD2	NA	TRBJ2-2	TGTGCCAGCAGTTTCGGCGGGAGTCCGACCGGGGAGCTGTTTTTT	CASSFGGSPTGELFF
TRBV3-1/TRBV3-2	NA	NA	TRBJ2-1	TGTGCCAGCAGCCAAGATACACGGGAAGGTGAGCAGTTCTTC	CASSQDTREGEQFF
TRBV29-1	TRBD2	NA	TRBJ2-7	TGCAGCGTGGGCGGGCTAGCGGGAGTTTCCTACGAGCAGTACTTC	CSVGGLAGVSYEQYF
TRBV9	TRBD2	NA	TRBJ2-1	TGTGCCAGCAGCGCAGACACTAGCGGGATGGGTAATGAGCAGTTCTTC	CASSADTSGMGNEQFF
TRBV6-5	TRBD1	once	TRBJ1-1	TGTGCCAGCAGTTACAAGGGGGCAGCTTTCTTT	CASSYKGAAFF
TRBV10-2	NA	few	TRBJ1-5	TGCGCCAGCAGTGACTCCTCAGGGAAGCCCCAGCATTTT	CASSDSSGKPQHF
TRBV5-4	NA	NA	TRBJ2-7	TGTGCCAGCAGCAGCGGTTGGGCCAGAACGGGGGAGCAGTACTTC	CASSSGWARTGEQYF
TRBV11-2	TRBD1	NA	TRBJ1-3	TGTGCCAGCAGCCGGACAGGGAATTACGGAAACACCATATATTTT	CASSRTGNYGNTIYF
TRBV18	NA	NA	TRBJ1-2	TGTGCCAGCTCACCACCGGTGGGGCGCGACTATGGCTACACCTTC	CASSPPVGRDYGYTF
TRBV5-4	NA	few	TRBJ1-1	TGTGCCAGCAGCCCCTTTGGGCGGAACACTGAAGCTTTCTTT	CASSPFGRNTEAFF
TRBV3-1/TRBV3-2	NA	NA	TRBJ1-2	TGTGCCAGCAGCTTTACAGCTTCCTATGGCTACACCTTC	CASSFTASYGYTF
TRBV3-1/TRBV3-2	NA	NA	TRBJ1-1	TGTGCCAGCAGCCAGGCCGAACACACTGAAGCTTTCTTT	CASSQAEHTEAFF
TRBV28	NA	once	TRBJ2-3	TGTGCCAGCAGCAGGGCTGGGAGCACAGATACGCAGTATTTT	CASSRAGSTDTQYF
TRBV6-5	TRBD1	NA	TRBJ1-5	TGTGCCAGTGGGTCTGGGACAGCCTTTCATCAGCCCCAGCATTTT	CASGSGTAFHQPQHF
TRBV2	TRBD2	NA	TRBJ2-3	TGTGCCAGCAGTAGGACCACTAGCGGGGGGGCCACAGATACGCAGTATTTT	CASSRTTSGGATDTQYF
TRBV6-5	TRBD2	NA	TRBJ2-5	TGTGCCAGCACGGGACTAGCGGGAGTGGAGACCCAGTACTTC	CASTGLAGVETQYF
TRBV4-3	TRBD1	NA	TRBJ1-3	TGCGCCAGCAGCCAAACAGGGGGCTACGGAAACACCATATATTTT	CASSQTGGYGNTIYF
TRBV5-1	TRBD2	NA	TRBJ2-1	TGCGCCAGCAGCTTGGGGGGGCTAGCGGGAGGCAATGAGCAGTTCTTC	CASSLGGLAGGNEQFF
TRBV6-6	TRBD1	few	TRBJ1-5	TGTGCCAGCAGTTCCCGACAGGGGGTCAATCAGCCCCAGCATTTT	CASSSRQGVNQPQHF
TRBV5-4	NA	NA	TRBJ2-2	TGTGCCAGCAGCTTGGTAGGAGCGTTTACCGGGGAGCTGTTTTTT	CASSLVGAFTGELFF
TRBV7-6	TRBD1	NA	TRBJ2-5	TGTGCCAGCAGCTCCAGGGACAGGGGAGTGGAGACCCAGTACTTC	CASSSRDRGVETQYF
TRBV25-1	TRBD1	NA	TRBJ1-5	TGTGCCAGCAGGGGACAGGGATATCAGCCCCAGCATTTT	CASRGQGYQPQHF
TRBV3-1/TRBV3-2	NA	NA	TRBJ1-1	TGTGCCAGCAGTTGGGGGGGGGAAGCTTTCTTT	CASSWGGEAFF
TRBV27	NA	NA	TRBJ1-5	TGTGCCAGCAGTTTTTCGGGGTTCAATCAGCCCCAGCATTTT	CASSFSGFNQPQHF
TRBV28	NA	few	TRBJ1-5	TGTGCCAGCAGTTTGGGGCAGAGTAATCAGCCCCAGCATTTT	CASSLGQSNQPQHF
TRBV9	TRBD1	NA	TRBJ1-2	TGTGCCAGCAGCGTAGCAAAACAGGGGGAAGGTGGCTACACCTTC	CASSVAKQGEGGYTF
TRBV10-1	NA	NA	TRBJ2-2	TGCGCCAGCAGTGGGGACACCCGCGGTAACACCGGGGAGCTGTTTTTT	CASSGDTRGNTGELFF
TRBV7-9	NA	NA	TRBJ2-2	TGTGCCAGCAACCCGGCAGGCAACACCGGGGAGCTGTTTTTT	CASNPAGNTGELFF